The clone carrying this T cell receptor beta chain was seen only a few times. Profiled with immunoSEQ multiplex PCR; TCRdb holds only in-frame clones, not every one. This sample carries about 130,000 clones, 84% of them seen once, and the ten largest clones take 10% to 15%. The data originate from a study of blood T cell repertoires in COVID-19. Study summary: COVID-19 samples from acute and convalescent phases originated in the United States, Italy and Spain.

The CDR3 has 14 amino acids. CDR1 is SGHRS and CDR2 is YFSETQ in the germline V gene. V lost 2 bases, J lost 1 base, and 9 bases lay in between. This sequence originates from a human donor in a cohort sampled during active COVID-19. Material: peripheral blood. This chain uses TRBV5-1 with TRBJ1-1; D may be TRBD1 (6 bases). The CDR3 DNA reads TGCGCCAGCAGCTTAGCGGGACAGAACACTGAAGCTTTCTTT. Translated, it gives CASSLAGQNTEAFF.